What follows are 14 T cell receptor beta chains derived from one specimen sequenced in a study of T cells in Graves' hyperthyroidism and ophthalmopathy (dated by TCRdb to about 2019). The library came from multiplex PCR. Instrument on record: Illumina HiSeq 2000. The TCR beta CDR3 regions were amplified from RNA transcripts. For the first round of RT-PCR on the TCR CDR3, the HTBI primer set was used together with the Qiagen OneStep RT-PCR kit. TCRdb reran the public reads through fastp at Q25 and MiXCR, keeping productive beta chains. Each CDR3 protein gets just one entry, which takes the most common genes and DNA from the rows behind it. Within this sample are a few hundred thousand distinct CDR3 sequences, with 15% to 19% of them counted one time only. Of the sample, about 27% is held by the ten largest clones. The specimen sequenced was blood. The source of these receptors is a woman between 18 and 29 years old with Graves' hyperthyroidism that later progressed to Graves' ophthalmopathy.

Comment on this clonotype: With a much larger clone just one base away, this may be a read error. The genes are TRBV30 and TRBJ2-3; no clear D gene. This CDR3 has 12 residues. Germline values: CDR1 GTSNPN, CDR2 SVGIG (reference sequence). The V end lost 1 base, the J end lost 4 bases, and 6 bases lay between the germline ends. The CDR3 loop reads CAWSETSDTQYF. Here the CDR3 DNA reads TGTGCCTGGAGTGAGACCTCAGATACGCAGTATTTT.

This clonotype was observed many times. The chain carries TRBV28 and TRBJ2-7; a possible D gene is TRBD1 (6 bases). Germline CDR1 reads MDHEN; CDR2 reads SYDVKM. There are 14 residues in the CDR3. V lost 6 bases, J lost 2 bases, and 14 bases lay in between. CDR3 sequence: CASRRQGLTYEQYF. The CDR3 DNA sequence: TGTGCCAGCAGAAGGCAGGGGTTAACCTACGAGCAGTACTTC.

This clonotype came up many times. The chain is built from TRBV20-1 and TRBJ1-5; TRBD1 might be the D (5 bases). The CDR3 spans 12 residues. V was shortened by 6 bases and J by 6 bases, with 12 bases between the two germline ends. CDR1 and CDR2 (germline): DFQATT, SNEGSKA (reference sequence). CDR3 in amino acids: CSADQGGQPQHF. The CDR3 coding sequence is TGCAGTGCAGACCAGGGCGGTCAGCCCCAGCATTTT.

In this sample, this clonotype turned up many times. V is TRBV6-1 and J is TRBJ2-3; TRBD2 agrees at 7 bases. CDR1 and CDR2 (germline): MNHNS, SASEGT. The junction had 13 bases not matched to a gene; V was cut back by 5 bases and J by 2 bases. CDR3 length: 17 residues. CDR3 sequence: CASSYGLGRGDTDTQYF. In DNA, the CDR3 is TGTGCCAGCAGTTATGGGCTAGGACGGGGGGACACAGATACGCAGTATTTT.

This clonotype was counted many times. The chain employs TRBV27 and TRBJ1-6; TRBD1 matches at 7 bases. The CDR3 is 18 residues long. The junction had 16 bases not matched to a gene; V was cut back by 6 bases and J by 5 bases. In germline, CDR1 is MNHEY, CDR2 SMNVEV (reference sequence). CDR3: CASSVTIYRGTDNSPLHF. In DNA, the CDR3 is TGTGCCAGCAGCGTAACCATTTACAGGGGAACGGATAATTCACCCCTCCACTTT.

The chain uses TRBV25-1 and TRBJ1-2; D possibly corresponds to TRBD1 (5 bases). V was pared by 10 bases and J by 5 bases, with 20 bases between. Germline-derived CDR1 and CDR2 are MGHDK and SYGVNS. CDR3 length equals 14 residues. CDR3 region: CATVAGGAAYGYTF. The CDR3 DNA sequence: TGTGCCACCGTTGCGGGGGGTGCAGCTTATGGCTACACCTTC.

This clonotype was detected many times. The J gene is TRBJ2-7, the V gene TRBV2, with TRBD2 matching over 15 bases. The germline V gene encodes CDR1 SNHLY and CDR2 FYNNEI. J lost 5 bases, V lost 6 bases, and 11 bases had no gene match. The CDR3 consists of 17 residues. CDR3 nucleotide sequence: TGTGCCAGCAGGGGGTATGGCGGGACTAGCGGGAGGCACGAGCAGTACTTC. Amino acids: CASRGYGGTSGRHEQYF.

This clonotype was detected a few times. CDR3: CASSIREGSYNEQFF. In nucleotides, the CDR3 is TGTGCCAGTAGTATACGGGAGGGCTCCTACAATGAGCAGTTCTTC. This chain joins TRBV19 and TRBJ2-1; 8 bases fit TRBD2. Trimming cost V 2 bases and J 0 bases; bases outside gene matches: 0. Germline V gene data show CDR1 as LNHDA and CDR2 as SQIVND (reference sequence). The CDR3 extends over 15 amino acids. Using reference TRBV19 and TRBJ2-1 for the parts outside the CDR3, the full variable domain is DGGITQSPKYLFRKEGQNVTLSCEQNLNHDAMYWYRQDPGQGLRLIYYSQIVNDFQKGDIAEGYSVSREKKESFPLTVTSAQKNPTAFYLCASSIREGSYNEQFFGPGTRLTVL.

In its sample, this clonotype was seen many times. The gene calls are TRBV29-1 and TRBJ2-1; no clear D gene. The CDR3 sequence is 12 residues long. CDR1 is SQVTM and CDR2 is ANQGSEA in the germline V gene. CDR3 loop: CSTGSSYNEQFF. The CDR3 coding sequence is TGCAGTACCGGGTCGTCCTACAATGAGCAGTTCTTC.

Worth noting for this clonotype: This clone may be a read error of a much larger clone one base away. The CDR3 end shows no conserved phenylalanine or tryptophan, and so a read error is likely. CDR3 sequence: CASSSGQTIEAFL. The CDR3 nucleotides read TGCGCCAGCAGCTCGGGACAGACCATTGAAGCTTTCCTT. The chain uses TRBV5-1 and TRBJ1-1; 7 nucleotides line up with TRBD1. With V trimmed by 3 bases and J by 7 bases, 6 bases remained unmatched. This CDR3 is 13 amino acids long. CDR1 and CDR2 from the germline V gene are SGHRS and YFSETQ.

This clonotype was observed at least ten times. The rearrangement joins TRBV27 to TRBJ2-3; tentatively, D is TRBD2 (5 bases). V was trimmed by 5 bases and J by 6 bases, leaving 24 bases between them. CDR1 is MNHEY, CDR2 SMNVEV, per germline (reference sequence). The CDR3 spans 17 residues. CDR3 in amino acids: CASSPYLKLLSADTQYF. CDR3 in DNA: TGTGCCAGCAGTCCCTACCTCAAGCTCCTTAGCGCCGATACGCAGTATTTT.

The CDR3 DNA sequence: TGTGCCAGCTCACAGGGGCAGTACGAGCAGTACTTC. Its translation: CASSQGQYEQYF. The rearrangement joins TRBV19 to TRBJ2-7, with TRBD1 identical over 7 bases. This CDR3 has 12 amino acids. Germline values: CDR1 LNHDA, CDR2 SQIVND (reference sequence). V shed 9 bases, J shed 4 bases, and the junction held 6 bases outside the gene matches.

The rearrangement uses TRBV28 and TRBJ2-3, with 12 bases that match TRBD2. Trimming cost V 2 bases and J 1 base; bases outside gene matches: 7. Germline CDR1 reads MDHEN; CDR2 reads SYDVKM. This CDR3 is 18 amino acids long. CDR3 coding DNA: TGTGCCAGCAGTTTACCGACTAGCGGGAGAGATCGCACAGATACGCAGTATTTT. Residues: CASSLPTSGRDRTDTQYF.

In this sample, this clonotype turned up a few times. Its ends do not fully match the called genes, so a read error is possible. The V and J genes are TRBV7-7 and TRBJ2-3, with TRBD1 identical over 9 bases. This CDR3 contains 15 residues. Looked up from germline, CDR1 is SSHAT and CDR2 is FNYEAQ (reference sequence). CDR3 DNA: TGTGCTAGCAGCTTAGACGGGACAGGGTCAGATACGCAGTATTTT. As protein: CASSLDGTGSDTQYF.